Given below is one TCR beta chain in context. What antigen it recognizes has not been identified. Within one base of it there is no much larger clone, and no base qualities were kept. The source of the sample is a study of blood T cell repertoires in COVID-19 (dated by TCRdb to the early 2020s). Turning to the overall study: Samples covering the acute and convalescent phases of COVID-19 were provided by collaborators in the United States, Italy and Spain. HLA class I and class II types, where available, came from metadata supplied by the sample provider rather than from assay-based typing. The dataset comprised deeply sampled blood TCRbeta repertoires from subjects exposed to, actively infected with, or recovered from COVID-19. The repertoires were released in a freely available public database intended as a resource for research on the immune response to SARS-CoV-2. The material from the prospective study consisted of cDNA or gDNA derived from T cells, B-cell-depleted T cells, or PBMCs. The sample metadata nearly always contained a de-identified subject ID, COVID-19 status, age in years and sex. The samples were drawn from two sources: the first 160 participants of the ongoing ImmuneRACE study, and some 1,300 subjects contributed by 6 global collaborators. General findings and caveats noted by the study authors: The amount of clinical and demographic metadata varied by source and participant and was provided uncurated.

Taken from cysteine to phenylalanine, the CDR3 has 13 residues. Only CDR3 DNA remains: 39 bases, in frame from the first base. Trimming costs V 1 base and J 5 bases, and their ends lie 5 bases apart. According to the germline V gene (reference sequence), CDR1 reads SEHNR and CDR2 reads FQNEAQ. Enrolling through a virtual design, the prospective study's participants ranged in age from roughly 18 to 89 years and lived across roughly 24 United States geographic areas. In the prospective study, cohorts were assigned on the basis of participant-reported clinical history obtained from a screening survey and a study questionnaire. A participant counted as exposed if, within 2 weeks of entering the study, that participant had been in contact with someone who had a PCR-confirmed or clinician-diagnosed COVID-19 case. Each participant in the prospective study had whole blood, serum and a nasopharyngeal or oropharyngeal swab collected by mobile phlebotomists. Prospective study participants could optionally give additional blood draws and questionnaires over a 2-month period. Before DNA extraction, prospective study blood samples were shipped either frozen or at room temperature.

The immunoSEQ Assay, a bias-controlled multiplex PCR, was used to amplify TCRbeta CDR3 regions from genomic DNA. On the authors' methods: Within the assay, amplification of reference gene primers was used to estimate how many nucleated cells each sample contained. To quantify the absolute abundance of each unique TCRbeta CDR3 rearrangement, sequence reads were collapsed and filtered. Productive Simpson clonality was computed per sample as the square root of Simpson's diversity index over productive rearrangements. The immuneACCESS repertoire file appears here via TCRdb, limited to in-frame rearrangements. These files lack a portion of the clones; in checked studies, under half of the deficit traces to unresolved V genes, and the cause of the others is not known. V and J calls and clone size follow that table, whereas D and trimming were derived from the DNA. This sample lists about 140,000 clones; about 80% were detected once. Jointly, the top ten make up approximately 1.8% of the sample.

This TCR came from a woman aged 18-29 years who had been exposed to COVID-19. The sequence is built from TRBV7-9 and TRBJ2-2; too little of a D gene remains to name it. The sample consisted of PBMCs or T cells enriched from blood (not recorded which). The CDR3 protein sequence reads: CASSLVMTGELFF. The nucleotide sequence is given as TGTGCCAGCAGCTTAGTTATGACCGGGGAGCTGTTTTTT.